Below, one T cell receptor beta chain is given with its context. The table lists this clonotype with many counts. There is no known antigen for this receptor. It has no much larger one-base neighbor in the sample; base qualities were not kept. This sample was taken from a study of identical twins (dated by TCRdb to about 2016). With respect to the entire study: To test whether fetal clonotypes persist, this study deep-sequenced TCR alpha and beta repertoires from monozygotic twins, from unrelated adults of various ages, and from cord blood. To rule out contamination, replicate twin experiments were performed at different times with different library preparation protocols. On the study overall, not on this receptor specifically: Out-of-frame TCR alpha sharing in monozygotic twins was systematically underestimated by recombination models, whereas sharing between unrelated individuals was in agreement with the recombination models. A weaker excess of twin sharing was found in beta out-of-frame sequences because the signal-to-noise ratio was lowered by fewer shared sequences. Fewer insertions were carried by abundant cord blood beta clonotypes, a similar but weaker trend appeared in young adult naive repertoires, and no such trend appeared in memory repertoires. Because the same donors could not be followed over many years, the conclusions depended on cross-sectional statistical analysis. Zero-insertion analyses could be partly confounded by invariant T cells such as MAIT and iNKT, though diverse VJ usage argued against such confounding for most clonotypes. Compared with coincidental sharing between unrelated individuals, out-of-frame TCR alpha sequences shared between twins had an excess of sequences with low generation probability.

Every donor was a healthy Caucasian. The twin cohort comprised three pairs of female monozygotic twins, all aged roughly 18 to 30 years. CD4+ and CD8+ T cell populations were isolated with positive isolation kits from Invitrogen. The library was built by means of 5' RACE. These reads were obtained on an Illumina HiSeq 2000. A universal primer binding site was added through template switching, and the final cDNA carried a unique molecular identifier so that TCR cDNA molecules could be counted accurately. First-strand cDNA for TCR alpha and beta chains was synthesized from specific primers in the conserved constant-segment region. To control for contamination, each cDNA library was double barcoded with a SMART-Mk sample barcode plus Illumina barcodes. TruSeq adapter sequences along with Illumina sample barcodes were introduced in two successive PCR steps. TCR alpha and beta cDNA libraries were sequenced on the Illumina HiSeq platform with custom primers. As for the authors' bioinformatics: MiGEC was used to process raw reads and extract unique molecular identifiers, and MiXCR was used to find CDR3 positions. Recombination models were inferred per individual with the repgenHMM and IGoR tools using an EM algorithm. Shared clonotype analysis was performed with the tcR package in R, normalizing sharing by the product of cloneset sizes. Out-of-frame nonproductive sequences were analyzed to study raw recombination free of thymic and clonal selection effects. TCRdb trimmed public reads at Q25 via fastp, called clones via MiXCR and kept in-frame beta chains. Each record represents a unique CDR3 protein, reported with the most common genes and DNA among its rows. None of the V and J calls come from the authors' own analysis; TCRdb made them. The sample yields approximately 500,000 distinct CDR3 sequences; roughly 15% were counted once. The ten largest clonotypes hold roughly 0.4% of the sample.

The sample was also linked to a second study, of yellow fever vaccine responses in identical twins. Reported in the second study: According to the authors, the vaccine-induced T cell response in identical twins seemed to be partly convergent and partly specific to each individual. In identical twins, the study followed T cell clones that responded to the vaccine with precision.

The source material was CD4+ T cells sorted from blood. This TCR derives from a woman under 30 in good health.

The CDR3 amino acid sequence is: CASSLAAGFDQPQHF. The nucleotides are TGTGCCAGCAGTTTAGCGGCCGGGTTTGATCAGCCCCAGCATTTT. Recombination joined TRBV12-3 or TRBV12-4 with TRBJ1-5; the D gene lacks a confident call. The V and J ends are trimmed by 0 bases and 5 bases, leaving 11 bases between them. Measured from the cysteine to the phenylalanine, the CDR3 is 15 residues long. The only DNA kept is the CDR3, 45 bases in frame from the first base.